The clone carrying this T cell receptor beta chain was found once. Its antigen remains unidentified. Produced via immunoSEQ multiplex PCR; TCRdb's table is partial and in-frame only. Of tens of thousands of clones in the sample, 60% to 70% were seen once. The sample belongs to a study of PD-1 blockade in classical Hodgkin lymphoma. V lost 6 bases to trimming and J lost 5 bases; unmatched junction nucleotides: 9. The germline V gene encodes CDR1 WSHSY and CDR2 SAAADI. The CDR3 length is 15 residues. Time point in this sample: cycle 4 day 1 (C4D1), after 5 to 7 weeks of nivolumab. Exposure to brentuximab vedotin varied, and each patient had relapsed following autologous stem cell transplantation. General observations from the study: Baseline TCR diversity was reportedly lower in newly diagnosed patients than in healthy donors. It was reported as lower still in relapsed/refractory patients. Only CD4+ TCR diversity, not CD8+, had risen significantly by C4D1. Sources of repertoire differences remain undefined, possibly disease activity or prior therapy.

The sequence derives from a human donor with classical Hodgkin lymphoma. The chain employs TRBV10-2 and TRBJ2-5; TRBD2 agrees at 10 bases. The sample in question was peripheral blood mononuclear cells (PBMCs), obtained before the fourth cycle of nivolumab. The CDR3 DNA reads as TGCGCCAGCAGATATAGCGGGGGGTACGAGGAGACCCAGTACTTC. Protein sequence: CASRYSGGYEETQYF.